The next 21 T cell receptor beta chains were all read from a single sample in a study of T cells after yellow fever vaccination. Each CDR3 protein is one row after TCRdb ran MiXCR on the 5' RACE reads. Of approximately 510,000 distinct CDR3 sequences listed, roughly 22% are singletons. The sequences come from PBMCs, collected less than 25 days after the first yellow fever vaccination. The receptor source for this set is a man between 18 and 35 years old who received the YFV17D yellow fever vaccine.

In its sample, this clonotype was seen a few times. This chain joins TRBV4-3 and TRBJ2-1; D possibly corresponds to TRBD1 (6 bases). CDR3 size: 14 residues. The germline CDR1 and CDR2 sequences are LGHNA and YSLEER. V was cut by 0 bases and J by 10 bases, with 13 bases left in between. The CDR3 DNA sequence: TGCGCCAGCAGCCAAGATTTAGGGGGTAGGGAGCAGTTCTTC. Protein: CASSQDLGGREQFF.

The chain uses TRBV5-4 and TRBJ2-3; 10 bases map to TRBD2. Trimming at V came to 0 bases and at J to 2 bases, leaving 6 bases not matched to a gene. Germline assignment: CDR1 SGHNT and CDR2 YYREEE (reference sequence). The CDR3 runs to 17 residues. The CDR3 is CASSLALAGGLTDTQYF. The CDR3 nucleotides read TGTGCCAGCAGCTTGGCTTTAGCGGGGGGACTCACAGATACGCAGTATTTT.

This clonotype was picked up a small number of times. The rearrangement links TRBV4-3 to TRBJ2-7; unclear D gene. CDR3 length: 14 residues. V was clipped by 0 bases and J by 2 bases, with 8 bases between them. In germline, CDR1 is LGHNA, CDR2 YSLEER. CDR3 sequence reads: CASSQESGPYEQYF. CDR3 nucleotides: TGCGCCAGCAGCCAAGAAAGTGGTCCCTACGAGCAGTACTTC.

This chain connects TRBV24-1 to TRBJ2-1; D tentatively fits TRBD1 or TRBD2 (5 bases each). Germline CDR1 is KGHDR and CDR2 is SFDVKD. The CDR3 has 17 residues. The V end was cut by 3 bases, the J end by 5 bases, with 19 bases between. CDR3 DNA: TGTGCCACCAGTGATCATCTCGGGGCAGGGAAGGACAATGAGCAGTTCTTC. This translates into CATSDHLGAGKDNEQFF.

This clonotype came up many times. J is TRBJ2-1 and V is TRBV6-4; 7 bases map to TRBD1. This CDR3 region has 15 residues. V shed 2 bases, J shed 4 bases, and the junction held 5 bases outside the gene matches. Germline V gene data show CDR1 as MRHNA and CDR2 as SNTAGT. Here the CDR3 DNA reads TGTGCCAGCAGTGACCGGGACAGTTCTTACAATGAGCAGTTCTTC. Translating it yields CASSDRDSSYNEQFF.

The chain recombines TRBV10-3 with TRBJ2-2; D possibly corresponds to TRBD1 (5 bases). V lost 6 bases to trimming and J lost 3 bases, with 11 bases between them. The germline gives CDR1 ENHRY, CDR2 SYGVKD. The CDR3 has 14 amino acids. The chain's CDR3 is CAIRSQGDTGELFF. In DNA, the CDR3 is TGTGCCATCAGGAGCCAGGGCGACACCGGGGAGCTGTTTTTT.

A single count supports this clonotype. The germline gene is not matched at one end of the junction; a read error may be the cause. The CDR3 region has the DNA TGTGCCAGCAGCTTTTTGTCCTACCTTCAAGAGACCGAGTACTTC. This gives the protein CASSFLSYLQETEYF. The chain links TRBV5-6 to TRBJ2-5; D is unresolved. The germline gives CDR1 SGHDT, CDR2 YYEEEE. This CDR3 comprises 15 residues.

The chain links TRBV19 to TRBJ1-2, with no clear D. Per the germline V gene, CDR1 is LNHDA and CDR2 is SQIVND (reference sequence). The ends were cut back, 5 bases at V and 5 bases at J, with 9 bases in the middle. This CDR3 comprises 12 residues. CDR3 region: CASSGGRYGYTF. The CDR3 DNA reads TGTGCCAGTAGTGGCGGCCGTTATGGCTACACCTTC.

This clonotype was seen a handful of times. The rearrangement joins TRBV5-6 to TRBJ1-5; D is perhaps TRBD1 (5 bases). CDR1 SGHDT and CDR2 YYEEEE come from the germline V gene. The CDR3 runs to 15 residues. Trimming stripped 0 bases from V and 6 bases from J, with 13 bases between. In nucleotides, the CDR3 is TGTGCCAGCAGCTTGGGCGGGGGGATGCGTCAGCCCCAGCATTTT. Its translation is CASSLGGGMRQPQHF.

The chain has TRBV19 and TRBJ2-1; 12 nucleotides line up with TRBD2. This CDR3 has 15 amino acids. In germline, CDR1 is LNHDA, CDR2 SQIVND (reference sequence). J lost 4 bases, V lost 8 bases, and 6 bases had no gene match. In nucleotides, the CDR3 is TGTGCCAGTCGAGAGACTAGCGGGGGATACAATGAGCAGTTCTTC. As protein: CASRETSGGYNEQFF.

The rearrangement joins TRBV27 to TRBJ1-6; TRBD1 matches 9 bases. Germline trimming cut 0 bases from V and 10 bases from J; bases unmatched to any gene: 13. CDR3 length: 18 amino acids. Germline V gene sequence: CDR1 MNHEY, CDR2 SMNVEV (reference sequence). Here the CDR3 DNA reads TGTGCCAGCAGTTTATCAATATCCGGGACAGGGACGATCTCACCCCTCCACTTT. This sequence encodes CASSLSISGTGTISPLHF.

In DNA, the CDR3 is TGTGCCAGCAAGGGTCTAGGTGTGAGTGAGCAGTTCTTC. It codes for CASKGLGVSEQFF. The J gene is TRBJ2-1, the V gene TRBV6-1; no reliable D call. V was cut by 7 bases and J by 9 bases, with 16 bases left in between. This CDR3 region has 13 residues. Germline loops: CDR1 MNHNS, CDR2 SASEGT.

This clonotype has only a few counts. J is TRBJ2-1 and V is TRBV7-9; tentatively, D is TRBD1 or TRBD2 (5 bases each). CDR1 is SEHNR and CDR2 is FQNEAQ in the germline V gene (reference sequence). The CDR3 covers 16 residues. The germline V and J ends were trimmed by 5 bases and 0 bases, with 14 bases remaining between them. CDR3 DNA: TGTGCCAGCAGCCCTCCGGCAGGGAGCTCCTACAATGAGCAGTTCTTC. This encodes CASSPPAGSSYNEQFF.

The CDR3 DNA reads as TGTGCCAGCAGCCAATCCTCTGGGAAAACTGAAGCTTTCTTT. Translated: CASSQSSGKTEAFF. This rearrangement joins TRBV16 to TRBJ1-1; D unclear. CDR1 is KGHSY, CDR2 FQNENV, per germline. The V gene lost 0 bases and the J gene lost 5 bases, with 10 bases spanning the gap. CDR3 size: 14 residues.

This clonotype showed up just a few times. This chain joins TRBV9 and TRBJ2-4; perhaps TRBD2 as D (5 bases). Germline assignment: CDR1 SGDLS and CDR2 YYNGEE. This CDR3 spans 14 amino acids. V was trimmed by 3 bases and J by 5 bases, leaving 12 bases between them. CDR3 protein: CASSDYGRENIQYF. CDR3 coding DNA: TGTGCCAGCAGCGATTATGGGCGGGAAAACATTCAGTACTTC.

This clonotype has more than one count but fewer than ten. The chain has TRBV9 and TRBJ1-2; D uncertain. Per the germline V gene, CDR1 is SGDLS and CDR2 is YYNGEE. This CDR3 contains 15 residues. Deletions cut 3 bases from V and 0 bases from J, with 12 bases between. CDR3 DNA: TGTGCCAGCAGCGCCGATCTCCAGGCTAACTATGGCTACACCTTC. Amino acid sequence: CASSADLQANYGYTF.

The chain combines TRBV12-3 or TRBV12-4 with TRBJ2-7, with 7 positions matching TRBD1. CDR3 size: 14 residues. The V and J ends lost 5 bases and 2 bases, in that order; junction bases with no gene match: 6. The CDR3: CASSTTGAPYEQYV. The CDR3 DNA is TGTGCCAGCAGTACCACAGGGGCCCCCTACGAGCAGTACGTC.

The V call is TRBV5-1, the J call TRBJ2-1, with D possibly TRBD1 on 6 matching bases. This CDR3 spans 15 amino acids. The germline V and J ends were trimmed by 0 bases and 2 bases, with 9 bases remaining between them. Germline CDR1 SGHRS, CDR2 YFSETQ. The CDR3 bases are TGCGCCAGCAGCTTGGCAGGGGCGGCCTACAATGAGCAGTTCTTC. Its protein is CASSLAGAAYNEQFF.

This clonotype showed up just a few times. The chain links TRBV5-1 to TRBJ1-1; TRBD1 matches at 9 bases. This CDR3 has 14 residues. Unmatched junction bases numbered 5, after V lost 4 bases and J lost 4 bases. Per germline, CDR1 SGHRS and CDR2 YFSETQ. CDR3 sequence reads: CASSAQTGGTEAFF. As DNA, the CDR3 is TGCGCCAGCAGCGCCCAGACAGGGGGCACTGAAGCTTTCTTT.

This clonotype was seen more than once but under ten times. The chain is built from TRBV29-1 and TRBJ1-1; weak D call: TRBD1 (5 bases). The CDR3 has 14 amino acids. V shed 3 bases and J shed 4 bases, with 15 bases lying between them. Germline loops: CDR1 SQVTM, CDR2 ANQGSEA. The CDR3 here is CSVDLGREGTEAFF. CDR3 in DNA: TGCAGCGTTGACCTGGGCAGGGAAGGCACTGAAGCTTTCTTT.

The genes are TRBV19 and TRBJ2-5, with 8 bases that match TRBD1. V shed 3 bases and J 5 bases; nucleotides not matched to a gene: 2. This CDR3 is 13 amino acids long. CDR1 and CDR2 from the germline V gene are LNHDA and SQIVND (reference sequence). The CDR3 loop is CASSIQGAETQYF. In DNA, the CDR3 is TGTGCCAGTAGTATTCAGGGGGCGGAGACCCAGTACTTC.